Listed below are T cell receptor beta chains from one sample, sequenced in a study of CD8 T cells in ankylosing spondylitis. TCRdb fed the 5' RACE reads into MiXCR, producing one record per CDR3 protein. The sample shows under 300,000 distinct CDR3 sequences, around 10% of them seen only once. Sequences were obtained from blood, either unsorted or a sorted T cell fraction (not recorded which). These receptors were collected from a male donor with ankylosing spondylitis or in good health (not recorded which). The conserved cysteine and the conserved F or W are not part of the CDR3 here. Fields, in order: V gene, J gene, CDR3 protein.

TRBV4-1,TRBJ1-1,ASSPEGHLNTEAF
TRBV15,TRBJ1-1,ATSPRIMDAEAF
TRBV6-1,TRBJ2-1,ASSEQAGGLDEQF
TRBV3-1,TRBJ2-1,ASCSLTLSTESSYNEQF
TRBV2,TRBJ2-1,ASRAGSGDVHEQF
TRBV4-1,TRBJ2-2,ASKSGGGNTGELF
TRBV29-1,TRBJ1-2,SVGGMYGYT
TRBV20-1,TRBJ2-7,SATKRGEAYEQY
TRBV7-8,TRBJ2-1,ASSFTREQF
TRBV20-1,TRBJ2-4,SARGREGIQY
TRBV5-1,TRBJ1-5,ASSLGDRGSQPQH
TRBV28,TRBJ2-3,ASSPNAGQNTQY
TRBV20-1,TRBJ2-7,SAAGTQESYEQY
TRBV7-9,TRBJ1-1,ASSFSIYTEAF
TRBV7-3,TRBJ2-5,ASSLMPQETQY
TRBV6-5,TRBJ1-1,ASSYSRGQAF
TRBV29-1,TRBJ2-1,SVKTSGYNEQF
TRBV21-1,TRBJ2-4,ASSNGQLAKNIQY
TRBV13,TRBJ2-1,ASSLGPSGGNEQF
TRBV3-1,TRBJ1-1,ASSQDKGGLTEAF
TRBV2,TRBJ1-5,ASSGGLGQPQH
TRBV12-3/TRBV12-4,TRBJ2-2,ASSLHFGELF
TRBV20-1,TRBJ1-2,SAPGPYGYT
TRBV5-1,TRBJ2-1,ASSLWTGGRGNEQF
TRBV5-5,TRBJ1-4,ASSLEGRVEKLF
TRBV20-1,TRBJ1-4,SAADRATEKLF
TRBV3-1,TRBJ1-1,ASSPPGTEAF
TRBV12-3/TRBV12-4,TRBJ1-5,ASSRTGYSNQPQH
TRBV12-3/TRBV12-4,TRBJ2-5,ASSPLRGQETQY
TRBV7-8,TRBJ2-3,ASSTGTMYPSTDTQY
TRBV10-3,TRBJ1-1,AISEATGGQGEAF
TRBV6-1,TRBJ2-2,ASSRDSTGELF
TRBV19,TRBJ2-3,ASSVGGVGTDTQY
TRBV10-3,TRBJ2-3,AISLKVVVGRSTDTQY
TRBV27,TRBJ1-2,VSSPQGGGYGYT
TRBV5-1,TRBJ1-2,ASSLLPSSGYT
TRBV20-1,TRBJ2-1,SARDLRGAHEQF
TRBV10-3,TRBJ1-1,AISEGGGVQAF
TRBV20-1,TRBJ2-1,STRAGGSSYNEQF
TRBV6-6,TRBJ2-7,ASRGDGSYEQY
TRBV5-1,TRBJ1-6,ASSLEAATYNSPLH
TRBV7-9,TRBJ1-1,ASSLGGLARGAEAF
TRBV12-3/TRBV12-4,TRBJ2-3,ASSLGRRTDTQY
TRBV6-1,TRBJ2-3,ASGIAGDADTQY
TRBV6-4,TRBJ2-3,ASSDLGGHRDTQY
TRBV5-1,TRBJ2-3,ASSLLLAGSKDTQY
TRBV25-1,TRBJ1-6,ASSSGTYLH
TRBV3-1,TRBJ2-7,ASSPRTYEQY
TRBV2,TRBJ1-1,ASRQDNTEAF